These 21 T cell receptor beta chains share one sample of origin, sequenced in a study of T cell responses to AZD1222 COVID-19 vaccine. The protocol was immunoSEQ multiplex PCR, while the TCRdb copy is restricted to in-frame clones and leaves out a portion. The sample carries over 120,000 clones, around 90% recorded once. The sample here was peripheral blood, taken on day 0 of AZD1222 vaccination. The receptors come from an adult in good health.

This clone was seen only once. V is TRBV7-8 and J is TRBJ2-5; D unclear. The CDR3 runs 15 residues. V was shortened by 1 base and J by 4 bases, with 13 bases between the two germline ends. The germline gives CDR1 SGHVS, CDR2 FQNEAQ. The CDR3 DNA reads TGTGCCAGCAGCTTAGTTGGTGGCCATCGAGAGACCCAGTACTTC. Translation gives CASSLVGGHRETQYF.

The CDR3 reads CASSPSGWQAYEQYF. The CDR3 DNA sequence: TGTGCCAGCAGTCCCTCAGGGTGGCAGGCCTACGAGCAGTACTTC. The chain links TRBV27 to TRBJ2-7; D may be TRBD1 (5 bases). Trimming cost V 5 bases and J 2 bases, with 16 bases left between them. The CDR3 loop spans 15 amino acids. Germline V gene sequence: CDR1 MNHEY, CDR2 SMNVEV (reference sequence).

This sequence joins TRBV18 and TRBJ2-3; TRBD2 matches 14 bases. Looked up from germline, CDR1 is KGHSH and CDR2 is LQKENI. The CDR3 spans 17 residues. V trimming: 1 base; J trimming: 6 bases; junction bases outside the gene matches: 6. The CDR3, as DNA: TGTGCCAGCTCACCACGGGGACTAGCGGGAGTTCCGGATACGCAGTATTTT. This sequence encodes CASSPRGLAGVPDTQYF. Based on the CDR3 plus reference TRBV18 and TRBJ2-3, the full variable domain is NAGVMQNPRHLVRRRGQEARLRCSPMKGHSHVYWYRQLPEEGLKFMVYLQKENIIDESGMPKERFSAEFPKEGPSILRIQQVVRGDSAAYFCASSPRGLAGVPDTQYFGPGTRLTVL.

The chain combines TRBV7-9 with TRBJ2-3; TRBD2 matches 7 bases. Germline CDR1 is SEHNR and CDR2 is FQNEAQ (reference sequence). V lost 0 bases to trimming and J lost 3 bases; unmatched junction nucleotides: 6. This CDR3 contains 16 residues. This CDR3 is CASSLALTSDTDTQYF. In nucleotides, the CDR3 is TGTGCCAGCAGCTTAGCGCTTACTAGCGATACAGATACGCAGTATTTT.

Remarks on this clone: The junction departs from the called germline gene at one end, perhaps through a read error. The rearrangement joins TRBV6-5 to TRBJ2-4; D gene ambiguous. From germline, CDR1 is MNHEY and CDR2 SVGAGI. The CDR3 has 14 residues. The CDR3, as DNA: TGTGCCAGTAGTTCAGGCGAGGCCAAAAACATTCAGTACTTC. The encoded protein is CASSSGEAKNIQYF.

The chain links TRBV2 to TRBJ2-6; D might be TRBD1 (5 bases). The V and J ends lost 7 bases and 0 bases respectively, with 19 bases between them. This CDR3 contains 18 residues. Germline V CDR1 and CDR2: SNHLY, FYNNEI. CDR3 region: CASTPPETAISGANVLTF. CDR3 nucleotide sequence: TGTGCCAGCACCCCCCCCGAGACAGCAATCTCTGGGGCCAACGTCCTGACTTTC.

J is TRBJ2-7 and V is TRBV2, with D perhaps matching TRBD2 (6 bases). The germline CDR1 and CDR2 sequences are SNHLY and FYNNEI. V was pared by 6 bases and J by 1 base, with 16 bases between. This CDR3 has 15 amino acids. The DNA for the CDR3 is TGTGCCAGCAGCCACGGGGGTTCCCTTTCCTACGAGCAGTACTTC. This codes for CASSHGGSLSYEQYF.

V gene TRBV27 combines with J gene TRBJ1-5; the D gene is possibly TRBD1 (5 bases). V was trimmed by 3 bases and J by 6 bases, leaving 12 bases between them. The V gene's germline CDR1 is MNHEY and CDR2 SMNVEV (reference sequence). The CDR3 loop spans 14 amino acids. CDR3 bases: TGTGCCAGCAGTTTGGGCAGGGTAAGTCAGCCCCAGCATTTT. Translation gives CASSLGRVSQPQHF.

The CDR3 DNA reads TGTGCCAGTAGTATTGAGGGGGATCAGCCCCAGCATTTT. This encodes CASSIEGDQPQHF. V is TRBV19 and J is TRBJ1-5; perhaps TRBD1 as D (6 bases). Germline assignment: CDR1 LNHDA and CDR2 SQIVND (reference sequence). The CDR3 is made up of 13 amino acids. V gave up 3 bases and J gave up 5 bases, with 8 bases separating them.

The CDR3 DNA reads as TGTGCCAGCAGTTTAACCCTTGTGCAGGGGGCGAGGAACTATGGCTACACCTTC. This gives the protein CASSLTLVQGARNYGYTF. V and J are TRBV27 and TRBJ1-2; 8 bases match TRBD1. V dropped 2 bases and J dropped 2; count of bases not matched to a gene: 13. The CDR3 has 18 residues. Germline V CDR1 and CDR2: MNHEY, SMNVEV (reference sequence).

A single count supports this clone. The chain couples TRBV30 to TRBJ1-2; D is uncertain. The V end was cut by 4 bases, the J end by 0 bases, with 6 bases between. The CDR3 length is 12 residues. The germline V gene has CDR1 GTSNPN and CDR2 SVGIG (reference sequence). The CDR3 region has the DNA TGTGCCTGGACCAGAGCTAACTATGGCTACACCTTC. This gives the protein CAWTRANYGYTF.

The V call is TRBV5-1, the J call TRBJ1-4; TRBD1 aligns across 10 bases. The CDR3 consists of 16 residues. V dropped 5 bases and J dropped 0; count of bases not matched to a gene: 4. Germline V gives CDR1 SGHRS, CDR2 YFSETQ. CDR3 region: CASSRTGGTTNEKLFF. DNA for the CDR3: TGCGCCAGCAGTCGGACAGGGGGTACAACTAATGAAAAACTGTTTTTT. Drawing the rest from reference TRBV5-1 and TRBJ1-4, the complete variable domain is KAGVTQTPRYLIKTRGQQVTLSCSPISGHRSVSWYQQTPGQGLQFLFEYFSETQRNKGNFPGRFSGRQFSNSRSEMNVSTLELGDSALYLCASSRTGGTTNEKLFFGSGTQLSVL.

The chain couples TRBV12-5 to TRBJ1-3; D gene ambiguous. The CDR3 totals 15 residues. Germline CDR1 reads LGHNT; CDR2 reads FRNRAP. Trimming left V 2 bases short and J 8 bases short, with 16 bases between. The CDR3 nucleotides read TGTGCTAGTGGTTTGCCTCGAGTAGGCCCGGACACCATATATTTT. Amino acids: CASGLPRVGPDTIYF.

This chain joins TRBV14 and TRBJ2-1, with unresolved D. The CDR3 covers 13 residues. Germline V lookup: CDR1 SGHDN, CDR2 FVKESK. Trimming removed 4 bases at V and 4 bases at J, with 8 bases between. The CDR3 spells CASSRQAYNEQFF. CDR3 bases: TGTGCCAGCAGCCGCCAAGCTTACAATGAGCAGTTCTTC.

The CDR3, as DNA: TGTGCCAGCAGCTTAGAGGTGACTAGCGGGAGAACGGATACGCAGTATTTT. Amino acid sequence: CASSLEVTSGRTDTQYF. J is TRBJ2-3 and V is TRBV7-9, with TRBD2 matching 12 bases. J lost 6 bases, V lost 1 base, and 8 bases had no gene match. In germline, CDR1 is SEHNR, CDR2 FQNEAQ (reference sequence). This CDR3 comprises 17 residues.

The J gene is TRBJ1-5, the V gene TRBV6-1; TRBD1 matches 7 bases. The V gene end was trimmed by 3 bases and the J gene end by 6 bases; junction bases not matched to a gene: 8. The CDR3 is made up of 15 amino acids. CDR1 and CDR2 (germline): MNHNS, SASEGT. The chain's CDR3 is CASSDKRGRRQPQHF. In DNA, the CDR3 is TGTGCCAGCAGTGATAAGAGGGGGCGGCGTCAGCCCCAGCATTTT.

The chain employs TRBV18 and TRBJ2-7, with D possibly TRBD2 on 5 matching bases. CDR3 size: 14 residues. CDR1 is KGHSH and CDR2 is LQKENI in the germline V gene. With 3 bases removed from V and 1 base from J, the gap between germline ends came to 10 bases. In nucleotides, the CDR3 is TGTGCCAGCTCACCGAACAGCGGATCCTACGAGCAGTACTTC. It yields the protein CASSPNSGSYEQYF.

Comment on this clone: Mismatch with germline at one junction end may stem from a read error. V is TRBV18 and J is TRBJ2-7; unclear D gene. The CDR3 is 15 residues long. The germline V gene has CDR1 KGHSH and CDR2 LQKENI. CDR3 sequence (DNA): TGTGCCAGCTCACCGAATGGATTTTCTCCCTACGGGCAGTACTTC. As protein: CASSPNGFSPYGQYF.

The chain has TRBV19 and TRBJ1-5, with 7 bases matching TRBD1. Germline CDR1 and CDR2: LNHDA and SQIVND (reference sequence). The CDR3 totals 14 residues. V gave up 4 bases and J gave up 5 bases; unmatched junction bases: 5. The CDR3 spells CASSRKGAHQPQHF. The CDR3 DNA is TGTGCCAGTAGTAGGAAGGGGGCACATCAGCCCCAGCATTTT.

V usage is TRBV6-5 and J usage is TRBJ1-5; D not resolved. The germline CDR1 and CDR2 sequences are MNHEY and SVGAGI. The CDR3 contains 14 residues. V was trimmed by 11 bases and J by 6 bases, leaving 20 bases between them. CDR3 DNA: TGTGCCTCCAGGAATCGGGCCGGCAGTCAGCCCCAGCATTTT. This encodes CASRNRAGSQPQHF.

The rearrangement links TRBV7-2 to TRBJ2-7; TRBD2 matches 8 bases. CDR3 length: 14 residues. Trimming cost V 2 bases and J 5 bases; bases outside gene matches: 5. Germline CDR1 reads SGHTA; CDR2 reads FQGNSA. CDR3 amino acids: CASSLIAGSDEQYF. The CDR3 coding sequence is TGTGCCAGCAGCTTAATAGCGGGAAGCGACGAGCAGTACTTC. Based on the CDR3 plus reference TRBV7-2 and TRBJ2-7, the full variable domain is GAGVSQSPSNKVTEKGKDVELRCDPISGHTALYWYRQSLGQGLEFLIYFQGNSAPDKSGLPSDRFSAERTGGSVSTLTIQRTQQEDSAVYLCASSLIAGSDEQYFGPGTRLTVT.